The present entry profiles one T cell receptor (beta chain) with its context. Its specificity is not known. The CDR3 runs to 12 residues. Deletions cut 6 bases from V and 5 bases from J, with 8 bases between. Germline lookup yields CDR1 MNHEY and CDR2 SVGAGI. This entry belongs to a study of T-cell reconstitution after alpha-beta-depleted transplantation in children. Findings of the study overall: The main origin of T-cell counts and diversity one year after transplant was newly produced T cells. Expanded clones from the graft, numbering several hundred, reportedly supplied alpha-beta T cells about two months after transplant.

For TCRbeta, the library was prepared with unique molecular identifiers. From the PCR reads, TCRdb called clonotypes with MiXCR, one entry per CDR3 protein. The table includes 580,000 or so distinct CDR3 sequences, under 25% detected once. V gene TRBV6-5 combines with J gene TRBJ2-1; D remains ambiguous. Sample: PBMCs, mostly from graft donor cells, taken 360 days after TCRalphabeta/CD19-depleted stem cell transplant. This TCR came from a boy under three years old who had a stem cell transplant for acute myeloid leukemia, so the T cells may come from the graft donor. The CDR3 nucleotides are TGTGCCAGCAGGGCCCGGGACAATGAGCAGTTCTTC. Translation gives CASRARDNEQFF.